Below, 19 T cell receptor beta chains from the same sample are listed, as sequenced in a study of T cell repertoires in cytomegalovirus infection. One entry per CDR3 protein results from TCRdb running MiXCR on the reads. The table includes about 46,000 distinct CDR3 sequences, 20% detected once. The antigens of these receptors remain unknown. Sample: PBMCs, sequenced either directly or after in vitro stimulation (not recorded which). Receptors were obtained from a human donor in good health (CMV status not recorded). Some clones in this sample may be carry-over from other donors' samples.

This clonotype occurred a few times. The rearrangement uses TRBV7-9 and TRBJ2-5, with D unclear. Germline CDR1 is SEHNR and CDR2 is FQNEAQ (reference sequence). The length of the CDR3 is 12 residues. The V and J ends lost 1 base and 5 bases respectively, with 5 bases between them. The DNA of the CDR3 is TGTGCCAGCAGCTTAGGGTACGAGACCCAGTACTTC. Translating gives CASSLGYETQYF.

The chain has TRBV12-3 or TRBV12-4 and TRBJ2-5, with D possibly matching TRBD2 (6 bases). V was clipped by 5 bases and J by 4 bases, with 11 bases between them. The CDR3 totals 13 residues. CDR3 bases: TGTGCCAGCAGTCGCCGGGGGAGAGAGACCCAGTACTTC. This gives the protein CASSRRGRETQYF.

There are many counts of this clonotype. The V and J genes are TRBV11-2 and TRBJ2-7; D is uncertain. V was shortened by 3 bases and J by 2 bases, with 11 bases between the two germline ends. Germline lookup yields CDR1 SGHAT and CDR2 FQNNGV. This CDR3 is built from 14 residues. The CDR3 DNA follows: TGTGCCAGCAGCTTCCCTCGGTGGACCTACGAGCAGTACTTC. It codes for CASSFPRWTYEQYF.

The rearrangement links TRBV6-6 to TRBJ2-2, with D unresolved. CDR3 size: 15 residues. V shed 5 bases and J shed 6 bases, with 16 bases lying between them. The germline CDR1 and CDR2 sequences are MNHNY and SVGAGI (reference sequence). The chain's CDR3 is CASSTSPTLAGELFF. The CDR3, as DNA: TGTGCCAGCAGTACTTCACCTACCTTGGCCGGGGAGCTGTTTTTT.

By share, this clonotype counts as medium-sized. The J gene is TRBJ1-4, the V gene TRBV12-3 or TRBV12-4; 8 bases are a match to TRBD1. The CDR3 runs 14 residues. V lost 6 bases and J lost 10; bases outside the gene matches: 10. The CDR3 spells CASSTGGTVVKLFF. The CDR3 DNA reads TGTGCCAGCAGCACAGGGGGGACCGTGGTAAAACTGTTTTTT.

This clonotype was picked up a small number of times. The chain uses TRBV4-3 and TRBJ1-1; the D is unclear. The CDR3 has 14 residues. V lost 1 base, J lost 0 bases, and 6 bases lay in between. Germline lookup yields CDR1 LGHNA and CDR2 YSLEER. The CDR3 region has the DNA TGCGCCAGCAGCCAAGCGACGGTGAACACTGAAGCTTTCTTT. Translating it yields CASSQATVNTEAFF.

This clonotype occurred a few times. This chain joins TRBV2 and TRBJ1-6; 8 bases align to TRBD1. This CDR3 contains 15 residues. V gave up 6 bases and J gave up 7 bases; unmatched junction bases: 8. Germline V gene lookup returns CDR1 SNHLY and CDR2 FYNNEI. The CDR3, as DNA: TGTGCCAGCAGCCTGGACAGGGCCCCCAATTCACCCCTCCACTTT. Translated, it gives CASSLDRAPNSPLHF.

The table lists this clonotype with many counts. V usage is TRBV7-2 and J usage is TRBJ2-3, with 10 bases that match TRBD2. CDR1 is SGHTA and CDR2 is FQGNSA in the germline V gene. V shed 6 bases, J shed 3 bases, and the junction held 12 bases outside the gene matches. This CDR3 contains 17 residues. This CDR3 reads CASSPRRAGGSTDTQYF. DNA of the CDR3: TGTGCCAGCAGTCCAAGGCGAGCGGGAGGGTCGACAGATACGCAGTATTTT.

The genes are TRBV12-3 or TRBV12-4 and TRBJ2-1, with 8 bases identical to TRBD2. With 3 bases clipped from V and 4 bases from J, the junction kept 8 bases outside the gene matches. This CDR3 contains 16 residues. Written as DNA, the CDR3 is TGTGCCAGCAGTTTGGCTACTAGCGGCTGGTACAATGAGCAGTTCTTC. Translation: CASSLATSGWYNEQFF.

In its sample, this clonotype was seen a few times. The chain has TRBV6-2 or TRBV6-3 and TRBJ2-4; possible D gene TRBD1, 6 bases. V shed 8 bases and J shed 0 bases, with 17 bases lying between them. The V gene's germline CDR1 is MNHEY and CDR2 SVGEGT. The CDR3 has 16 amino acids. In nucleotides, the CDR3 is TGTGCCAGCCACGCCCCGGGACACATAGCCAAAAACATTCAGTACTTC. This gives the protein CASHAPGHIAKNIQYF.

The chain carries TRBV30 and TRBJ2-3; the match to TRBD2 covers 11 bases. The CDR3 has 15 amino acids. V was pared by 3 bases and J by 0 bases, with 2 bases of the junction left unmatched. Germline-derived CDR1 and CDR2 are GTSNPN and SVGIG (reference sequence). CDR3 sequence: CAWRTSGTSTDTQYF. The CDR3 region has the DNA TGTGCCTGGAGGACTAGCGGGACTAGCACAGATACGCAGTATTTT.

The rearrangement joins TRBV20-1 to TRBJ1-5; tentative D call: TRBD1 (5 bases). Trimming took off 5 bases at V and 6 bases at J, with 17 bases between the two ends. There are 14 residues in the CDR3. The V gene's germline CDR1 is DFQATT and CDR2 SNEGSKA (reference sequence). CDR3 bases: TGCAGTGCTCCGAGATCAGGGAGTCGTCAGCCCCAGCATTTT. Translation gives CSAPRSGSRQPQHF.

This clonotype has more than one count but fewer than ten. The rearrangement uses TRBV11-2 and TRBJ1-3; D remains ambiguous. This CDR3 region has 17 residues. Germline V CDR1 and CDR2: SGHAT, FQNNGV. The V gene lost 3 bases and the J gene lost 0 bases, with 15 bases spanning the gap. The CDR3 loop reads CASSFSKSPFSGNTIYF. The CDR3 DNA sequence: TGTGCCAGCAGCTTCTCAAAGTCTCCCTTCTCTGGAAACACCATATATTTT.

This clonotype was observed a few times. CDR3 amino acids: CASSPGLLGANVLTF. CDR3 in DNA: TGTGCCAGCAGCCCGGGCCTTCTTGGGGCCAACGTCCTGACTTTC. The J gene is TRBJ2-6, the V gene TRBV7-2; D gene unclear. Trimming took 5 bases from V and 3 from J, leaving 11 bases between them. The germline V gene has CDR1 SGHTA and CDR2 FQGNSA. The CDR3 has 15 amino acids.

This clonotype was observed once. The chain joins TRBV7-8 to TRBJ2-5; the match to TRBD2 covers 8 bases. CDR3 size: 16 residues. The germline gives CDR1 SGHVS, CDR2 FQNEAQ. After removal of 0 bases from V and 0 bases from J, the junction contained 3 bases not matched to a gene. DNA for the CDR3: TGTGCCAGCAGCTTAGCTAGCGGGGTGCACCAAGAGACCCAGTACTTC. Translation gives CASSLASGVHQETQYF.

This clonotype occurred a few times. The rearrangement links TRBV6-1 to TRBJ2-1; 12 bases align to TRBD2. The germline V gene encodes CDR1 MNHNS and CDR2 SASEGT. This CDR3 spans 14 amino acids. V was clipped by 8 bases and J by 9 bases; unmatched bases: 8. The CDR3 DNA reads TGTGCCAGCGCGACTAGCGGGGGCCCGGGTGAGCAGTTCTTC. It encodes CASATSGGPGEQFF.

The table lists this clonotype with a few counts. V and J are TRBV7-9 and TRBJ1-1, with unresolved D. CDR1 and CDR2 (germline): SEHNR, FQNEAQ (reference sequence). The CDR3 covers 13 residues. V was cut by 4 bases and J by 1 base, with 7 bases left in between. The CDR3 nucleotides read TGTGCCAGCAGCTATCAGGAGAACACTGAAGCTTTCTTT. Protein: CASSYQENTEAFF.

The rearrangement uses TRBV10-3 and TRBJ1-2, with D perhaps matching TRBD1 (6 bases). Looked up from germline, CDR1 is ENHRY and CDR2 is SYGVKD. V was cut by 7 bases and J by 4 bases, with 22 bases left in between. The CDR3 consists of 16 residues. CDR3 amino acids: CAIIHRVEERVYGYTF. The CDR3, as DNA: TGTGCCATCATTCACAGGGTGGAAGAGCGGGTCTATGGCTACACCTTC.

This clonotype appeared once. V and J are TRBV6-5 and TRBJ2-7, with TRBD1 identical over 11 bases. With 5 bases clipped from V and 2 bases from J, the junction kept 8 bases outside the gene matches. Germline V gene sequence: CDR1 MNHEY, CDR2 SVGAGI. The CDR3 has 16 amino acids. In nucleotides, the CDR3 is TGTGCCAGCAGTACTCGGACAGGGGGCGTCCCCTACGAGCAGTACTTC. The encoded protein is CASSTRTGGVPYEQYF.